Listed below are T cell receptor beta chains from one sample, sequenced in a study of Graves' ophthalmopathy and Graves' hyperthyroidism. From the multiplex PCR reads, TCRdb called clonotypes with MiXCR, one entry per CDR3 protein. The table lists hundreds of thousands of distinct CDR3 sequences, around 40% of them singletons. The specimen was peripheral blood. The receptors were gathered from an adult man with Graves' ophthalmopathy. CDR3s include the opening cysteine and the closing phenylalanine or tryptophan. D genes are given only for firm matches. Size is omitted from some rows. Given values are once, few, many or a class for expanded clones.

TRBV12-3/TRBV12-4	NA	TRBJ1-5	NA	CASSQGSVNQPQHF	TGTGCCAGCAGCCAAGGTTCAGTCAATCAGCCCCAGCATTTT
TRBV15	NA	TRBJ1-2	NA	CATSWDQGGGYTF	TGTGCCACCAGCTGGGATCAGGGAGGGGGCTACACCTTC
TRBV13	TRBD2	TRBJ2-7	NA	CASSPSILGLAGVYEQYF	TGTGCCAGCAGCCCCTCAATCCTTGGACTAGCGGGAGTCTACGAGCAGTACTTC
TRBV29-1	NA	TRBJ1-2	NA	CSVEDWERVHGYTF	TGCAGCGTTGAAGATTGGGAACGGGTCCATGGCTACACATTC
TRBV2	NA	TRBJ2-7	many	CASSGQGREQYF	TGTGCCAGCAGTGGCCAGGGGCGTGAGCAGTACTTC
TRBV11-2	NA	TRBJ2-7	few	CASSTHRVPIYEQYF	TGTGCCAGCAGCACTCACCGGGTCCCCATTTACGAGCAGTACTTC
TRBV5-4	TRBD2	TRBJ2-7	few	CASSLVAGGRPYEQYF	TGTGCCAGCAGCTTAGTAGCGGGAGGGAGACCCTACGAGCAGTACTTC
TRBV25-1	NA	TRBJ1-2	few	CASSLGEDDYGYTF	TGTGCCAGCAGCCTTGGTGAGGACGACTATGGCTACACCTTC
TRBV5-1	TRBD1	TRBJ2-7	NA	CASSLAAGQGYEQYF	TGCGCCAGCAGCTTGGCAGCGGGACAGGGCTACGAGCAGTACTTC
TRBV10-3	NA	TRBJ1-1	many	CAISAVRGTNTEAFF	TGTGCCATCAGTGCGGTAAGGGGAACGAACACTGAAGCTTTCTTT
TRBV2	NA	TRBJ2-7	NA	CASSETAAHGQYF	TGTGCCAGCAGTGAAACGGCTGCTCACGGGCAGTACTTC
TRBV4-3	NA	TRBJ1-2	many	CASSQAGSIGGYTF	TGCGCCAGCAGCCAAGCAGGGTCCATCGGTGGCTACACCTTC
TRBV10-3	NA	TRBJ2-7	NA	CASSYFPSAHEQYF	TGTGCCAGCAGTTACTTCCCGAGCGCCCACGAGCAGTACTTC
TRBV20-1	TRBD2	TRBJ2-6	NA	CSARPPSGAGANVLTF	TGCAGTGCTAGACCTCCTAGCGGGGCCGGGGCCAACGTCCTGACTTTC
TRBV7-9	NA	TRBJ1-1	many	CASSLNKGNTEAFF	TGTGCCAGCAGCTTGAATAAAGGGAACACTGAAGCTTTCTTT
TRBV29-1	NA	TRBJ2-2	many	CSVVRQAGELFF	TGCAGCGTTGTTCGGCAAGCGGGGGAGCTGTTTTTT
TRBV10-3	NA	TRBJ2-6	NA	CASSLPPPGANVLTF	TGTGCCAGCAGTTTGCCCCCCCCTGGGGCCAACGTCCTGACTTTC
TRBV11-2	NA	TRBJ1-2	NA	CASCERGNYGYTF	TGTGCCAGCTGCGAGCGGGGGAACTATGGCTACACCTTC
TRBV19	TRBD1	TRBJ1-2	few	CASSIARGTGGYTF	TGTGCCAGTAGTATAGCCCGAGGGACAGGGGGCTACACCTTC
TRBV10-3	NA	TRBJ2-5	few	CASKVADQETQYF	TGTGCCAGCAAGGTAGCGGACCAAGAGACCCAGTACTTC
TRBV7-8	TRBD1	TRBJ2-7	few	CASSRDSLSEQYF	TGTGCCAGCAGCCGGGACAGCCTGAGCGAGCAGTACTTC
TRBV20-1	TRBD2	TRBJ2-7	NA	CSAEPGGLGGEQYF	TGCAGTGCTGAACCCGGGGGGTTGGGCGGCGAGCAGTACTTC